These 27 T cell receptor beta chains share one sample of origin, sequenced in a study of prognosis after radiotherapy for stage I lung cancer. Genomic DNA was the source, and TCR beta CDR3 was amplified from it by two-round multiplex PCR. Gene-specific primers for each TRBV and TRBJ gene drove first-round PCR. TCRdb fed the multiplex PCR reads into MiXCR, producing one record per CDR3 protein. The sample comprises some 36,000 distinct CDR3 sequences, roughly a quarter of which are singletons, and around 25% rests with the top ten. The sample in question was PBMCs, obtained before or after stereotactic body radiation therapy (not recorded which). The receptors come from a donor aged 50 or older with non-small cell lung cancer.

This clonotype occurred many times. The rearrangement joins TRBV13 to TRBJ2-5, with TRBD2 matching 8 bases. The CDR3 spans 19 residues. V was pared by 5 bases and J by 4 bases, with 21 bases of the junction left unmatched. Per germline, CDR1 PRHDT and CDR2 FYEKMQ (reference sequence). The CDR3 loop is CASSTRGAGGAMGGETQYF. The DNA for the CDR3 is TGTGCCAGCAGCACCAGGGGTGCGGGAGGTGCGATGGGTGGAGAGACCCAGTACTTC.

This clonotype was seen at least ten times. This chain links TRBV9 with TRBJ2-2, with 7 bases lining up with TRBD1. Trimming took 4 bases from V and 9 from J; bases not matched to a gene: 9. From germline, CDR1 is SGDLS and CDR2 YYNGEE. The CDR3 has 14 residues. The CDR3 DNA reads TGTGCCAGCAGCCCCCGAGGACAGGCCAGGGAGCTGTTTTTT. The encoded protein is CASSPRGQARELFF.

This clonotype came up many times. The chain links TRBV28 to TRBJ1-5, with 9 bases aligning to TRBD1. V trimming: 10 bases; J trimming: 4 bases; junction bases outside the gene matches: 8. Germline V gene data show CDR1 as MDHEN and CDR2 as SYDVKM. CDR3 length: 14 amino acids. This chain's CDR3 is CAKRQGVRNQPQHF. The CDR3 nucleotides are TGTGCCAAGAGACAGGGGGTGCGGAATCAGCCCCAGCATTTT.

This clonotype was seen repeatedly, ten times or more. This sequence joins TRBV9 and TRBJ2-3; the D gene is possibly TRBD1 (6 bases). Per the germline V gene, CDR1 is SGDLS and CDR2 is YYNGEE. The V gene lost 5 bases and the J gene lost 2 bases, with 12 bases spanning the gap. CDR3 length: 14 amino acids. The CDR3 nucleotides are TGTGCCAGCAGTATGGGACATCTCACAGATACGCAGTATTTT. Protein sequence: CASSMGHLTDTQYF.

This clonotype appeared many times. The V gene is TRBV3-1, the J gene TRBJ1-1; D is possibly TRBD1 (6 bases). Trimming took off 5 bases at V and 7 bases at J, with 14 bases between the two ends. Germline CDR1 reads LGHDT; CDR2 reads YNNKEL (reference sequence). CDR3 length equals 13 residues. The CDR3 region has the DNA TGTGCCAGCAGCTTCCAGGGGAGTGGTGAAGCTTTCTTT. This encodes CASSFQGSGEAFF.

This clonotype was seen many times. In nucleotides, the CDR3 is TGCAGTGCTAGGAGGGCGGGGGTCCTGACAGATACGCAGTATTTT. Encoded protein: CSARRAGVLTDTQYF. The chain is built from TRBV20-1 and TRBJ2-3; TRBD2 aligns across 7 bases. The V and J ends lost 3 bases and 3 bases, in that order; junction bases with no gene match: 9. The CDR3 contains 15 residues. Germline V CDR1 and CDR2: DFQATT, SNEGSKA (reference sequence).

As to this clonotype: This may be a read error, as it is one base from a much larger clone. The chain links TRBV3-1 to TRBJ2-7; D uncertain. The CDR3 contains 13 residues. Germline V gives CDR1 LGHDT, CDR2 YNNKEL (reference sequence). This chain's CDR3 is CASIQVTEYEQYF. The CDR3 DNA sequence: TGTGCCAGCATCCAAGTTACTGAATACGAGCAGTACTTC.

With regard to this clonotype: This sequence may be a read error, since a much larger clone differs from it by one base. This chain uses TRBV6-1 with TRBJ2-5; TRBD2 agrees at 10 bases. From germline, CDR1 is MNHNS and CDR2 SASEGT. This CDR3 region has 18 residues. The CDR3 bases are TGTGCCAGCAGGACGACCGGGACAGCTTTAGCGGGAGGAGAGACCAAGTACTTC. This encodes CASRTTGTALAGGETKYF.

This clonotype was recorded at least ten times. The chain links TRBV9 to TRBJ2-1; 13 positions match TRBD2. CDR1 is SGDLS, CDR2 YYNGEE, per germline. The CDR3 loop spans 16 amino acids. V was clipped by 0 bases and J by 10 bases; unmatched bases: 7. CDR3 sequence: CASSVGRGLAGPEQFF. CDR3 nucleotide sequence: TGTGCCAGCAGCGTAGGTAGGGGACTAGCGGGACCCGAGCAGTTCTTC.

In the case of this clonotype: An end of the junction differs from the germline gene, which may be a read error. The chain combines TRBV7-7 with TRBJ2-6; unclear D gene. The germline CDR1 and CDR2 sequences are SSHAT and FNYEAQ (reference sequence). There are 14 residues in the CDR3. The CDR3 DNA follows: TGTGCTAGCAGACCGCGGCCTGGGGCCAACGTCCTGACTTTC. Translation: CASRPRPGANVLTF.

Comment on this clonotype: A far larger clone lies a single base away; this is likely a read error. J is TRBJ1-6 and V is TRBV7-9; weak D call: TRBD1 (5 bases). The CDR3 sequence is 17 residues long. V was trimmed by 4 bases and J by 0 bases, leaving 13 bases between them. CDR1 and CDR2 (germline): SEHNR, FQNEAQ (reference sequence). DNA for the CDR3: TGTGCCAGCAGCTCTAGGGGCCATAGCTCCTATAATTCACCCCTCCACTTT. It yields the protein CASSSRGHSSYNSPLHF.

This clonotype was recorded many times. The rearrangement links TRBV5-1 to TRBJ2-7; 8 positions match TRBD1. The ends lost 0 bases at V and 5 bases at J; junction bases unmatched: 7. This CDR3 has 15 amino acids. Germline V lookup: CDR1 SGHRS, CDR2 YFSETQ. CDR3 sequence: CASSLGGTGYHEQYF. DNA of the CDR3: TGCGCCAGCAGCTTGGGCGGGACAGGCTACCACGAGCAGTACTTC.

Regarding this clonotype: Being one base from a much bigger clone, this may be a read error. The chain combines TRBV19 with TRBJ2-1; 7 bases are a match to TRBD1. Germline V gives CDR1 LNHDA, CDR2 SQIVND (reference sequence). The CDR3 covers 17 residues. The V gene end was trimmed by 6 bases and the J gene end by 4 bases; junction bases not matched to a gene: 15. CDR3 sequence: CASSPPCGQAIYNEQFF. CDR3 in DNA: TGTGCCAGTAGCCCCCCGTGTGGACAGGCGATTTACAATGAGCAGTTCTTC.

This clonotype was recorded at least ten times. The chain has TRBV5-5 and TRBJ1-1; D is perhaps TRBD1 (5 bases). Germline V gives CDR1 SGHKS, CDR2 YYEKEE (reference sequence). CDR3 size: 14 residues. Trimming removed 4 bases from V and 2 bases from J, with 12 bases in between. The CDR3 loop reads CASSPRGGNTEAFF. The DNA of the CDR3 is TGTGCCAGCAGCCCTCGGGGGGGAAACACTGAAGCTTTCTTT.

This clonotype came up many times. The chain links TRBV28 to TRBJ1-5; 7 nucleotides agree with TRBD1. The CDR3 is 14 amino acids. Per germline, CDR1 MDHEN and CDR2 SYDVKM. Trimming cost V 4 bases and J 4 bases; bases outside gene matches: 4. The CDR3: CASSSGTANQPQHF. CDR3 nucleotides: TGTGCCAGCAGTTCAGGGACAGCTAATCAGCCCCAGCATTTT.

The chain combines TRBV6-1 with TRBJ2-3; D gene unclear. Germline CDR1 reads MNHNS; CDR2 reads SASEGT. CDR3 size: 14 residues. Trimming pared 8 bases from V and 5 bases from J, leaving 17 bases between. The chain's CDR3 is CASAASLPGDTQYF. CDR3 sequence (DNA): TGTGCCAGCGCCGCATCCTTACCGGGAGATACGCAGTATTTT.

This clonotype occurred many times. The chain is built from TRBV9 and TRBJ2-2; weak D call: TRBD2 (7 bases). Between the trimmed V and J ends, which lost 0 bases and 1 base, there was a span of 16 bases. The germline CDR1 and CDR2 sequences are SGDLS and YYNGEE. The CDR3 totals 18 residues. This chain's CDR3 is CASSVEGGHSRNTGELFF. The CDR3 DNA is TGTGCCAGCAGCGTAGAGGGGGGGCACTCACGGAACACCGGGGAGCTGTTTTTT.

Regarding this clonotype: Just one base apart from a much larger clone, this may be a read error. The CDR3 DNA follows: TGTGTCAGCAGTCGACAGGGCAACACTGAAGCTTTCTTT. Its protein product is CVSSRQGNTEAFF. The rearrangement joins TRBV3-1 to TRBJ1-1, with 7 bases that match TRBD1. Germline V gene sequence: CDR1 LGHDT, CDR2 YNNKEL (reference sequence). There are 13 residues in the CDR3.

With respect to this clonotype: It differs at one base from a far larger clone, so likely a read error. V is TRBV6-5 and J is TRBJ1-3; D is perhaps TRBD1 (6 bases). The CDR3 is 16 residues long. In germline, CDR1 is MNHEY, CDR2 SVGAGI. DNA of the CDR3: TGTGCCAGCAGTTACTCAGCGGGGGCCTCTGGAGACACCATATATTTT. As protein: CASSYSAGASGDTIYF.

This clonotype was recorded many times. The V and J genes are TRBV9 and TRBJ2-1; D call uncertain. Germline assignment: CDR1 SGDLS and CDR2 YYNGEE. V was cut by 0 bases and J by 0 bases, with 10 bases left in between. CDR3 size: 16 residues. The CDR3 region has the DNA TGTGCCAGCAGCGTAGGCGTCTACAGCTCCTACAATGAGCAGTTCTTC. Its translation is CASSVGVYSSYNEQFF. The complete variable domain, with remaining parts taken from reference TRBV9 and TRBJ2-1, reads DSGVTQTPKHLITATGQRVTLRCSPRSGDLSVYWYQQSLDQGLQFLIQYYNGEERAKGNILERFSAQQFPDLHSELNLSSLELGDSALYFCASSVGVYSSYNEQFFGPGTRLTVL.

Ten or more counts support this clonotype. CDR3 sequence: CASSIEGRWTEAFF. DNA of the CDR3: TGTGCCAGTAGTATAGAGGGACGTTGGACTGAAGCTTTCTTT. This rearrangement joins TRBV19 to TRBJ1-1; possibly TRBD1 for D (5 bases). Trimming stripped 0 bases from V and 5 bases from J, with 10 bases between. This CDR3 is built from 14 residues. The germline V gene encodes CDR1 LNHDA and CDR2 SQIVND (reference sequence).

As to this clonotype: With only one base between it and a far larger clone, this is likely a read error. J is TRBJ2-7 and V is TRBV5-5; D is possibly TRBD2 (5 bases). The end of the DNA aligns better with TRBJ2-3, so the J call may be wrong. Germline CDR1 SGHKS, CDR2 YYEKEE (reference sequence). This CDR3 region has 15 residues. The CDR3 DNA reads as TGTGCCAGCAGCGGCGGACCGGGGAAGACACATACGCAGTATTTT. Residues: CASSGGPGKTHTQYF.

This clonotype has ten or more counts. The chain has TRBV11-2 and TRBJ2-7; either TRBD1 or TRBD2 may supply D (5 bases each). Germline V gives CDR1 SGHAT, CDR2 FQNNGV. CDR3 size: 14 residues. With 1 base removed from V and 7 bases from J, the gap between germline ends came to 14 bases. CDR3 residues: CASSLVSAWGEQYF. CDR3 DNA: TGTGCCAGCAGCTTAGTGTCCGCTTGGGGGGAGCAGTACTTC.

This clonotype was recorded at least ten times. V is TRBV19 and J is TRBJ1-5; tentative D call: TRBD1 (6 bases). Germline CDR1 LNHDA, CDR2 SQIVND (reference sequence). V lost 3 bases and J lost 5, with 20 bases in between. The CDR3 has 17 residues. CDR3: CASSMGGPGRFHQPQHF. In DNA, the CDR3 is TGTGCCAGTAGTATGGGGGGCCCCGGCAGGTTCCATCAGCCCCAGCATTTT.

This clonotype was detected ten times or more. This chain links TRBV7-8 with TRBJ2-3; perhaps TRBD1 as D (5 bases). The V and J ends lost 0 bases and 3 bases respectively, with 13 bases between them. There are 16 residues in the CDR3. Per germline, CDR1 SGHVS and CDR2 FQNEAQ. The CDR3 loop is CASSLARQTLTDTQYF. CDR3 sequence (DNA): TGTGCCAGCAGCTTAGCGAGACAGACACTGACAGATACGCAGTATTTT. Complete variable domain (other parts from reference TRBV7-8 and TRBJ2-3): GAGVSQSPRYKVAKRGQDVALRCDPISGHVSLFWYQQALGQGPEFLTYFQNEAQLDKSGLPSDRFFAERPEGSVSTLKIQRTQQEDSAVYLCASSLARQTLTDTQYFGPGTRLTVL.

This clonotype has ten or more counts. The chain couples TRBV10-3 to TRBJ1-1, with D possibly matching TRBD1 (5 bases). V lost 3 bases, J lost 5 bases, and 10 bases lay in between. This CDR3 is 13 amino acids long. Germline CDR1 reads ENHRY; CDR2 reads SYGVKD. As DNA, the CDR3 is TGTGCCATCAGTGAAGGGGTTGGTACTGAAGCTTTCTTT. It yields the protein CAISEGVGTEAFF.

This clonotype was recorded many times. The chain couples TRBV7-9 to TRBJ2-2; D gene unclear. V was pared by 6 bases and J by 2 bases, with 13 bases between. This CDR3 has 15 amino acids. Germline assignment: CDR1 SEHNR and CDR2 FQNEAQ (reference sequence). The CDR3 DNA follows: TGTGCCAGCAGTAAGGGTGGCGGTAACACCGGGGAGCTGTTTTTT. It yields the protein CASSKGGGNTGELFF.